The sequence of this T cell receptor beta chain was determined in a study of blood T cell repertoires in COVID-19. Study-wide context: Nucleic acid was either cDNA or gDNA, and it came from T cells, B-cell-depleted T cells, or PBMCs.

Measured with immunoSEQ multiplex PCR; TCRdb has only the in-frame clones, and not every one. The table has a few hundred thousand clones, roughly 80% seen once. Sequenced material: PBMCs or T cells enriched from blood (not recorded which). This receptor was obtained from a woman aged 40 to 50 with acute COVID-19.

CDR3 sequence: CASSLIAGEQETQYF. CDR3 bases: TGTGCCAGCAGCTTAATCGCGGGGGAGCAAGAGACCCAGTACTTC. V and J are TRBV7-3 and TRBJ2-5; 7 bases align to TRBD2. In germline, CDR1 is SGHTA, CDR2 FQGTGA. The CDR3 has 15 amino acids. V gave up 1 base and J gave up 2 bases; unmatched junction bases: 4.